These 14 T cell receptor beta chains came from one sample sequenced in a study of human T cells and chemical hapten exposure. The time point: patch test 2, 6 weeks after DPC sensitization. Treatment given: therapeutic diphenylcyclopropenone sensitization with weekly scalp DPC. TCRdb re-analysed the RACE reads in MiXCR, keeping a single row per CDR3 protein. The sample has about 54,000 distinct CDR3 sequences, more than 9% seen once. The sequenced sample was whole blood, obtained in connection with sensitization to the hapten diphenylcyclopropenone (DPC). These receptors all stem from a woman between 45 and 65 years old with alopecia areata. Some clones in this sample may be carry-over from other donors' samples.

This clonotype came up many times. The genes are TRBV2 and TRBJ1-2; TRBD1 matches at 9 bases. CDR1 and CDR2 (germline): SNHLY, FYNNEI. V was pared by 5 bases and J by 0 bases, with 7 bases of the junction left unmatched. CDR3 length: 16 amino acids. The CDR3 loop is CASSSGQGIANYGYTF. The CDR3 DNA reads TGTGCCAGCAGTTCGGGACAGGGTATAGCTAACTATGGCTACACCTTC.

This clonotype was recorded many times. This chain joins TRBV27 and TRBJ2-3, with a weak D call TRBD2 (7 bases). This CDR3 contains 15 residues. The V end was cut by 5 bases, the J end by 9 bases, with 21 bases between. Germline CDR1 MNHEY, CDR2 SMNVEV (reference sequence). The CDR3 nucleotides read TGTGCCAGCAGTCTCAGGGTGGGGGGGCTTGAAACGCAGTATTTT. Translating it yields CASSLRVGGLETQYF.

This clonotype was picked up many times. V usage is TRBV14 and J usage is TRBJ2-7; no clear D. The V and J ends lost 4 bases and 3 bases respectively, with 16 bases between them. Germline V gene data show CDR1 as SGHDN and CDR2 as FVKESK. The CDR3 extends over 15 amino acids. CDR3 sequence reads: CASSPYLGRSYEQYF. CDR3 nucleotides: TGTGCCAGCAGCCCCTATTTGGGCAGAAGCTACGAGCAGTACTTC.

This clonotype was counted a few times. The rearrangement joins TRBV2 to TRBJ1-5; D is uncertain. Trimming stripped 8 bases from V and 2 bases from J, with 31 bases between. The germline V gene has CDR1 SNHLY and CDR2 FYNNEI. CDR3 length: 20 residues. The CDR3 nucleotides read TGTGCCAGCCAAAGCCCACCAAGTAAACCCGGGGTGATCGGCAATCAGCCCCAGCATTTT. Its translation is CASQSPPSKPGVIGNQPQHF.

The table lists this clonotype with a few counts. The CDR3 nucleotides are TGTGCCAGCTCCCCCCGGGGCAGCCCGTCCTACGAGCAGTACTTC. It specifies CASSPRGSPSYEQYF. The chain couples TRBV6-6 to TRBJ2-7; TRBD1 or TRBD2 may be the D gene (5 bases each). Trimming left V 8 bases short and J 1 base short, with 18 bases between. This CDR3 comprises 15 residues. Germline-derived CDR1 and CDR2 are MNHNY and SVGAGI (reference sequence).

This clonotype was observed many times. The chain employs TRBV6-2 or TRBV6-3 and TRBJ1-2; maybe TRBD1 (5 bases). Germline CDR1 MNHEY, CDR2 SVGEGT. Trimming took 4 bases from V and 5 from J, leaving 11 bases between them. This CDR3 spans 13 amino acids. The CDR3 DNA sequence: TGTGCCAGCAGTTGGGGCAGGGAATATGGCTACACCTTC. Translating gives CASSWGREYGYTF.

This clonotype was observed a few times. The chain has TRBV5-1 and TRBJ1-1; no definite D call. Germline CDR1 reads SGHRS; CDR2 reads YFSETQ. V was trimmed by 0 bases and J by 0 bases, leaving 6 bases between them. This CDR3 comprises 14 residues. The chain's CDR3 is CASSLGRVNTEAFF. The CDR3 DNA reads as TGCGCCAGCAGCTTGGGTAGGGTGAACACTGAAGCTTTCTTT.

The chain carries TRBV7-9 and TRBJ2-1, with 7 nucleotides matching TRBD2. Germline V gene sequence: CDR1 SEHNR, CDR2 FQNEAQ (reference sequence). J was trimmed by 2 bases and V by 4 bases; bases with no gene match: 5. This CDR3 is 15 amino acids long. The CDR3 coding sequence is TGTGCCAGCAGCTATGTCAGCGGGGCCTACAATGAGCAGTTCTTC. As protein: CASSYVSGAYNEQFF.

This clonotype was detected a few times. This chain uses TRBV4-3 with TRBJ2-3, with D hard to call. The V gene lost 0 bases and the J gene lost 4 bases, with 8 bases spanning the gap. Germline V gene lookup returns CDR1 LGHNA and CDR2 YSLEER. The CDR3 has 14 amino acids. The CDR3 sequence is CASSQERPPDTQYF. The CDR3 bases are TGCGCCAGCAGCCAAGAACGGCCCCCAGATACGCAGTATTTT.

Many counts were recorded for this clonotype. The chain employs TRBV2 and TRBJ1-6, with a tentative D call TRBD1 (5 bases). CDR3 size: 15 residues. Trimming took 6 bases from V and 10 from J, leaving 19 bases between them. Germline CDR1 reads SNHLY; CDR2 reads FYNNEI. The CDR3 bases are TGTGCCAGCAGCGAACGTTGGGGCGGCGGATCACCCCTCCACTTT. It codes for CASSERWGGGSPLHF.

This clonotype has more than one count but fewer than ten. The rearrangement uses TRBV20-1 and TRBJ2-3; 9 nucleotides match TRBD1. Germline CDR1 DFQATT, CDR2 SNEGSKA (reference sequence). V gave up 6 bases and J gave up 7 bases; unmatched junction bases: 8. The CDR3 extends over 13 amino acids. CDR3 residues: CSALTGGINTQYF. The CDR3 nucleotides read TGCAGTGCCTTGACAGGGGGTATCAATACGCAGTATTTT.

Many counts were recorded for this clonotype. The CDR3 loop is CASSPDRVNTEAFF. The DNA for the CDR3 is TGTGCCAGCTCACCCGACAGGGTGAACACTGAAGCTTTCTTT. The chain has TRBV18 and TRBJ1-1; TRBD1 agrees at 7 bases. Losses at the gene ends were 3 bases for V and 0 bases for J; bases not matched to a gene: 1. Germline CDR1 reads KGHSH; CDR2 reads LQKENI. CDR3 length: 14 amino acids. Full variable domain (outside the CDR3, taken from reference TRBV18 and TRBJ1-1): NAGVMQNPRHLVRRRGQEARLRCSPMKGHSHVYWYRQLPEEGLKFMVYLQKENIIDESGMPKERFSAEFPKEGPSILRIQQVVRGDSAAYFCASSPDRVNTEAFFGQGTRLTVV.

This clonotype appeared a few times. V is TRBV5-5 and J is TRBJ1-4; TRBD1 matches at 8 bases. The germline V gene encodes CDR1 SGHKS and CDR2 YYEKEE (reference sequence). With 1 base clipped from V and 7 bases from J, the junction kept 0 bases outside the gene matches. The CDR3 consists of 13 residues. The CDR3 sequence is CASSLTGGEKLFF. The CDR3 nucleotides read TGTGCCAGCAGCTTGACAGGGGGTGAAAAACTGTTTTTT.

Points on this clonotype: Relative to the germline gene, one junction end is altered; a read error may explain this. The chain has TRBV4-1 and TRBJ2-7; no clear D gene. The CDR3 is 14 amino acids. Looked up from germline, CDR1 is MGHRA and CDR2 is YSYEKL. This CDR3 reads CASSPVGRSYEQHF. The CDR3 bases are TGCGCCAGCAGCCCGGTAGGACGTTCCTACGAGCAGCACTTC.